The 3 T cell receptor beta chains in this list originate from one sample, sequenced in a study of blood T cell repertoires in COVID-19 (dated by TCRdb to the early 2020s). Libraries were constructed by the immunoSEQ multiplex PCR assay. The table comes from immuneACCESS by way of TCRdb, which keeps in-frame sequences with V and J called. Part of the clones is missing from these tables; in studies checked, under half for an unresolved V gene and the rest for unknown reasons. This sample gives a few hundred thousand clones in total; less than 90% of them show up just once. The top ten clones comprise approximately 6.2% of the sample. The sequenced sample consisted of PBMCs or T cells enriched from blood (not recorded which). The receptors come from a woman in her forties who had recovered from COVID-19.

The chain has TRBV6-1 and TRBJ2-7; D gene ambiguous. The CDR3 extends over 13 amino acids. Germline V gene data show CDR1 as MNHNS and CDR2 as SASEGT. V lost 2 bases and J 2 bases, leaving 7 bases between the germline ends. The CDR3 loop reads CASSERVPYEQYV. The CDR3 DNA reads TGTGCCAGCAGTGAACGGGTCCCCTACGAGCAGTACGTC.

V and J are TRBV12-3 or TRBV12-4 and TRBJ1-1; no clear D. CDR3 length: 13 residues. V lost 2 bases, J lost 4 bases, and 8 bases lay in between. The CDR3 nucleotides are TGTGCCAGCAGTTTAAACGGGGTCACTGAAGCTTTCTTT. This sequence encodes CASSLNGVTEAFF.

V and J are TRBV4-1 and TRBJ2-2; 11 nucleotides align to TRBD2. With 2 bases clipped from V and 6 bases from J, the junction kept 5 bases outside the gene matches. The CDR3 spans 16 residues. Germline CDR1 is MGHRA and CDR2 is YSYEKL. For the CDR3, the DNA is TGCGCCAGCAGCCAATTTACTAGCGGGAGACCCGGGGAGCTGTTTTTT. Encoded protein: CASSQFTSGRPGELFF.